This T cell receptor beta chain was sequenced for a study of T cells in Graves' hyperthyroidism and ophthalmopathy. Germline V gives CDR1 SNHLY, CDR2 FYNNEI. Between the trimmed V and J ends, which lost 8 bases and 4 bases, there was a span of 21 bases. This CDR3 region has 16 residues. TCR beta CDR3 sequences were amplified from RNA transcripts. RT-PCR in the first round (using the HTBI primer set) targeted the TCR CDR3. TCRdb reprocessed the multiplex PCR reads via MiXCR and lists one record per CDR3 protein. The sample lists over 550,000 distinct CDR3 sequences, 16% occurring once. The chain employs TRBV2 and TRBJ1-5, with a tentative D call TRBD1 (5 bases). Specimen: blood. The sequence was collected from a woman in her late teens or twenties with Graves' hyperthyroidism. CDR3 protein: CASYGSSGTKNQPQHF. CDR3 nucleotides: TGTGCCAGCTACGGGTCCAGCGGGACTAAAAATCAGCCCCAGCATTTT.